A single sample gave rise to the 28 T cell receptor beta chains below, sequenced in a study of Graves' ophthalmopathy and Graves' hyperthyroidism. RNA transcripts yielded amplified TCR beta CDR3 regions. First-round RT-PCR used HTBI primers; second-round multiplex PCR followed. Via MiXCR, TCRdb re-called the multiplex PCR reads, giving one row per CDR3 protein. The data contain almost 750,000 distinct CDR3 sequences, 35% to 50% of them seen just once; the ten biggest clones take up approximately 43%. The sample taken for sequencing was peripheral blood. The receptor set was obtained from an adult man with Graves' ophthalmopathy.

V usage is TRBV25-1 and J usage is TRBJ1-2; TRBD1 matches 8 bases. J was trimmed by 9 bases and V by 6 bases; bases with no gene match: 9. This CDR3 is built from 13 residues. The germline V gene has CDR1 MGHDK and CDR2 SYGVNS. This chain's CDR3 is CASRSGQALSYTF. CDR3 coding DNA: TGTGCCAGCAGATCGGGACAGGCCCTGAGCTACACCTTC.

The chain has TRBV10-3 and TRBJ1-3; TRBD1 is a possible D gene (5 bases). V was shortened by 4 bases and J by 11 bases, with 9 bases between the two germline ends. Germline lookup yields CDR1 ENHRY and CDR2 SYGVKD. The CDR3 has 11 amino acids. The CDR3 sequence: CAISGWDAIYF. CDR3 DNA: TGTGCCATCAGTGGATGGGACGCCATATATTTT.

This clonotype was seen a few times. The chain couples TRBV2 to TRBJ2-7; D is possibly TRBD1 (6 bases). Trimming took 7 bases from V and 5 from J, leaving 12 bases between them. This CDR3 has 12 amino acids. In germline, CDR1 is SNHLY, CDR2 FYNNEI. CDR3 in amino acids: CASIHRANEQYF. Written as DNA, the CDR3 is TGTGCCAGCATTCACAGGGCCAACGAGCAGTACTTC.

This chain connects TRBV13 to TRBJ1-2; D is perhaps TRBD1 (5 bases). CDR1 is PRHDT, CDR2 FYEKMQ, per germline (reference sequence). The length of the CDR3 is 12 residues. Trimming pared 7 bases from V and 6 bases from J, leaving 12 bases between. The CDR3 loop is CASTLGGNGYTF. CDR3 sequence (DNA): TGTGCCAGCACCCTGGGGGGGAATGGCTACACCTTC.

The chain is built from TRBV19 and TRBJ2-6; TRBD1 might be the D (5 bases). Trimming took 5 bases from V and 9 from J, leaving 14 bases between them. The length of the CDR3 is 14 residues. Germline V gene sequence: CDR1 LNHDA, CDR2 SQIVND (reference sequence). CDR3 sequence reads: CASSSPDIVNVLTF. CDR3 nucleotide sequence: TGTGCCAGTAGTTCCCCGGACATTGTCAACGTCCTGACTTTC.

A word on this clonotype: A much larger clone lies one base from this, so it may be a read error. Given the absence of the conserved phenylalanine or tryptophan at the CDR3 end, a read error is likely. This rearrangement joins TRBV7-9 to TRBJ1-3; no reliable D call. Germline lookup yields CDR1 SEHNR and CDR2 FQNEAQ (reference sequence). This CDR3 region has 14 residues. CDR3 protein: CASSLDGYGNTIYS. In DNA, the CDR3 is TGCGCCAGCAGCTTGGACGGTTATGGAAACACCATATATTCT.

At least ten counts were recorded for this clonotype. This chain links TRBV19 with TRBJ1-2; D is perhaps TRBD1 (6 bases). Germline CDR1 reads LNHDA; CDR2 reads SQIVND (reference sequence). Trimming cost V 3 bases and J 2 bases, with 10 bases left between them. This CDR3 has 14 amino acids. CDR3 bases: TGTGCCAGTAGTATTCGTGACAGGAACTATGGCTACACCTTC. As protein: CASSIRDRNYGYTF.

This clonotype appeared many times. The V call is TRBV20-1, the J call TRBJ1-3; possible D gene TRBD1, 6 bases. The V end lost 5 bases, the J end lost 7 bases, and 18 bases lay between the germline ends. Germline V CDR1 and CDR2: DFQATT, SNEGSKA (reference sequence). The length of the CDR3 is 14 residues. Here the CDR3 reads CSADRSTEGNTIYF. The DNA of the CDR3 is TGCAGTGCTGACAGGTCGACGGAGGGGAACACCATATATTTT.

The chain links TRBV14 to TRBJ1-6; D is perhaps TRBD1 (5 bases). The V and J ends lost 6 bases and 0 bases respectively, with 15 bases between them. This CDR3 contains 17 residues. Per the germline V gene, CDR1 is SGHDN and CDR2 is FVKESK. The CDR3 reads CASSTPTGLSYNSPLHF. The CDR3 coding sequence is TGTGCCAGCAGTACGCCGACGGGGCTCTCCTATAATTCACCCCTCCACTTT.

This chain joins TRBV7-9 and TRBJ2-2; D uncertain. V dropped 5 bases and J dropped 5 bases, with 6 bases sitting between them. Germline values: CDR1 SEHNR, CDR2 FQNEAQ (reference sequence). This CDR3 spans 12 amino acids. The CDR3 here is CASSRETGELFF. CDR3 in DNA: TGTGCCAGCAGCCGAGAGACCGGGGAGCTGTTTTTT.

In this sample, this clonotype turned up a few times. The chain is built from TRBV12-3 or TRBV12-4 and TRBJ1-1; D may be TRBD1 (5 bases). V dropped 1 base and J dropped 8 bases, with 8 bases sitting between them. The CDR3 covers 12 residues. The CDR3 region has the DNA TGTGCCAGCAGTTTAGTCTCAGGGGAAGCTTTCTTT. Translating it yields CASSLVSGEAFF.

This clonotype was counted once. The chain couples TRBV10-3 to TRBJ2-7, with 11 nucleotides matching TRBD1. This CDR3 spans 13 amino acids. Trimming cost V 8 bases and J 7 bases; bases outside gene matches: 7. Germline V gene sequence: CDR1 ENHRY, CDR2 SYGVKD. CDR3 sequence reads: CAIRDRGINEQYF. In DNA form, the CDR3 reads TGTGCCATCCGGGACAGGGGGATCAATGAGCAGTACTTC.

This clonotype was seen a handful of times. V is TRBV6-6 and J is TRBJ2-7; 7 bases line up with TRBD1. Per germline, CDR1 MNHNY and CDR2 SVGAGI (reference sequence). The CDR3 runs to 13 residues. The V gene end was trimmed by 5 bases and the J gene end by 4 bases; junction bases not matched to a gene: 5. The CDR3: CASSEGAWYEQYF. The CDR3 coding sequence is TGTGCCAGCAGTGAGGGGGCTTGGTACGAGCAGTACTTC.

The rearrangement links TRBV20-1 to TRBJ2-5, with D perhaps TRBD1 or TRBD2 (5 bases each). V shed 6 bases and J shed 2 bases, with 16 bases lying between them. The CDR3 is made up of 14 amino acids. From germline, CDR1 is DFQATT and CDR2 SNEGSKA (reference sequence). The chain's CDR3 is CSAPRDHLQETQYF. CDR3 sequence (DNA): TGCAGTGCGCCCCGGGACCACCTACAAGAGACCCAGTACTTC.

The gene calls are TRBV29-1 and TRBJ2-5, with D hard to call. The V and J ends lost 5 bases and 7 bases respectively, with 20 bases between them. This CDR3 is 14 amino acids long. Germline CDR1 is SQVTM and CDR2 is ANQGSEA. The CDR3 sequence: CSVPSRDGEGTQYF. The CDR3 nucleotides read TGCAGCGTTCCAAGCAGAGATGGGGAAGGGACCCAGTACTTC.

The sample holds a few counts of this clonotype. The V call is TRBV10-3, the J call TRBJ2-2; D is tentatively TRBD1 or TRBD2 (5 bases each). Germline CDR1 ENHRY, CDR2 SYGVKD. This CDR3 spans 15 amino acids. V was clipped by 7 bases and J by 2 bases, with 14 bases between them. CDR3 DNA sequence: TGTGCCATCAATAATCGTGGGGGTAACACCGGGGAGCTGTTTTTT. Translated, it gives CAINNRGGNTGELFF.

In its sample, this clonotype was seen a few times. The rearrangement joins TRBV3-1 to TRBJ1-1, with D possibly being TRBD1 (5 bases). The CDR3 is 13 residues long. The germline V and J ends were trimmed by 0 bases and 5 bases, with 7 bases remaining between them. The germline CDR1 and CDR2 sequences are LGHDT and YNNKEL (reference sequence). The CDR3 spells CASSQDRETEAFF. The CDR3 nucleotides are TGTGCCAGCAGCCAAGACAGGGAGACTGAAGCTTTCTTT.

This clonotype was counted between two and nine times. The chain uses TRBV6-5 and TRBJ1-2; 9 bases are a match to TRBD1. Trimming at V came to 6 bases and at J to 5 bases, leaving 7 bases not matched to a gene. Germline V gene lookup returns CDR1 MNHEY and CDR2 SVGAGI. CDR3 size: 14 residues. This CDR3 reads CASRLQGAQYGYTF. The CDR3 DNA reads as TGTGCCAGCAGACTACAGGGGGCGCAGTATGGCTACACCTTC.

The chain links TRBV7-2 to TRBJ2-7, with D hard to call. Germline values: CDR1 SGHTA, CDR2 FQGNSA. V shed 1 base and J shed 3 bases, with 10 bases lying between them. The CDR3 covers 14 residues. The CDR3 loop is CASSLGRQHYEQYF. Here the CDR3 DNA reads TGTGCCAGCAGCTTAGGAAGGCAACACTACGAGCAGTACTTC.

Here the CDR3 reads CASSPRLASEQYF. The CDR3 DNA reads as TGTGCCAGCAGCCCGCGACTAGCATCTGAGCAGTACTTC. This chain joins TRBV7-8 and TRBJ2-7; 7 positions match TRBD2. Trimming removed 5 bases from V and 7 bases from J; junction bases left unmatched: 8. The germline gives CDR1 SGHVS, CDR2 FQNEAQ. This CDR3 has 13 amino acids.

The chain joins TRBV7-9 to TRBJ1-4; no clear D gene. There are 14 residues in the CDR3. Deletions cut 1 base from V and 4 bases from J, with 7 bases between. CDR1 and CDR2 (germline): SEHNR, FQNEAQ (reference sequence). CDR3 region: CASSLGDGNEKLFF. The CDR3 DNA reads TGTGCCAGCAGCTTAGGAGACGGTAATGAAAAACTGTTTTTT. Based on the CDR3 plus reference TRBV7-9 and TRBJ1-4, the full variable domain is DTGVSQNPRHKITKRGQNVTFRCDPISEHNRLYWYRQTLGQGPEFLTYFQNEAQLEKSRLLSDRFSAERPKGSFSTLEIQRTEQGDSAMYLCASSLGDGNEKLFFGSGTQLSVL.

The sample holds many counts of this clonotype. The V call is TRBV29-1, the J call TRBJ2-2; no clear D. CDR1 is SQVTM, CDR2 ANQGSEA, per germline. The CDR3 contains 13 residues. Trimming stripped 1 base from V and 8 bases from J, with 11 bases between. CDR3 nucleotide sequence: TGCAGCGTTGAAGTCGCGGCGCGGGGGGAGCTGTTTTTT. This encodes CSVEVAARGELFF.

The chain has TRBV6-5 and TRBJ1-6, with D perhaps TRBD1 (6 bases). The CDR3 runs 14 residues. V lost 6 bases and J lost 5, with 11 bases in between. CDR1 MNHEY and CDR2 SVGAGI come from the germline V gene. DNA of the CDR3: TGTGCCAGCAGATTCCAGGGGAATAATTCACCCCTCCACTTT. Translating it yields CASRFQGNNSPLHF.

This clonotype was counted at least ten times. This chain uses TRBV12-3 or TRBV12-4 with TRBJ2-5, with 7 bases that match TRBD2. J gave up 2 bases and V 3 bases, and 3 bases lay outside the gene matches. This CDR3 contains 14 residues. CDR3 sequence: CASSLSGAQETQYF. The CDR3 nucleotides are TGTGCCAGCAGTTTGAGCGGGGCTCAAGAGACCCAGTACTTC.

Many counts were recorded for this clonotype. The chain has TRBV7-9 and TRBJ2-7; D gene unclear. Germline V CDR1 and CDR2: SEHNR, FQNEAQ (reference sequence). This CDR3 has 13 amino acids. V was cut by 5 bases and J by 3 bases, with 11 bases left in between. In DNA, the CDR3 is TGTGCCAGCAGCGACCTCTCAGGCTACGAGCAGTACTTC. Its translation: CASSDLSGYEQYF.

The V and J genes are TRBV12-3 or TRBV12-4 and TRBJ2-7; a weak D match, TRBD1 (6 bases). The V gene lost 5 bases and the J gene lost 3 bases, with 14 bases spanning the gap. The CDR3 is 14 residues long. CDR3 region: CASSPRDNNYEQYF. CDR3 sequence (DNA): TGTGCCAGCAGTCCCCGGGACAATAACTACGAGCAGTACTTC.

This clonotype came up a few times. This rearrangement joins TRBV2 to TRBJ2-2; TRBD1 matches 7 bases. Trimming took 6 bases from V and 0 from J; bases not matched to a gene: 7. The CDR3 covers 16 residues. Germline loops: CDR1 SNHLY, CDR2 FYNNEI. As DNA, the CDR3 is TGTGCCAGCAGACCCAGACAGGGATCGAACACCGGGGAGCTGTTTTTT. Translating gives CASRPRQGSNTGELFF.

This clonotype was detected only a few times. The chain has TRBV11-1 and TRBJ2-7; TRBD1 aligns across 7 bases. The V segment lost 5 bases and the J segment 5 bases; nucleotides outside the gene matches: 9. CDR3 length: 14 residues. Germline CDR1 and CDR2: SGHAT and FQDESV (reference sequence). As DNA, the CDR3 is TGTGCCAGCAGCACAGTACAGGGGATCCACGAGCAGTACTTC. Protein sequence: CASSTVQGIHEQYF.